These 13 T cell receptor beta chains were sequenced from one sample in a study of cytomegalovirus exposure and HLA in healthy donors. PCR employed 60 Vbeta and 13 Jbeta primers. TCRdb's copy holds only in-frame clones and misses some; the assay was immunoSEQ multiplex PCR. Of 110,000 to 150,000 clones in the sample, around 80% were seen once. The sequencing sample was made of PBMCs. All receptors derive from a boy aged 2 to 10 in good health and CMV-seronegative.

The chain links TRBV10-2 to TRBJ2-3, with 8 bases identical to TRBD1. Germline CDR1 WSHSY, CDR2 SAAADI. Trimming cost V 5 bases and J 6 bases; bases outside gene matches: 7. The CDR3 has 14 amino acids. The CDR3 loop is CASSRQGLMDTQYF. The CDR3 coding sequence is TGCGCCAGCAGTCGACAGGGGCTGATGGATACGCAGTATTTT.

This chain connects TRBV19 to TRBJ2-3, with 7 nucleotides matching TRBD1. The CDR3 contains 15 residues. Germline V gene data show CDR1 as LNHDA and CDR2 as SQIVND (reference sequence). With 4 bases clipped from V and 3 bases from J, the junction kept 7 bases outside the gene matches. The CDR3 is CASSTRDSRTDTQYF. The CDR3 DNA reads TGTGCCAGTAGTACCCGGGACAGCCGGACAGATACGCAGTATTTT.

V is TRBV7-6 and J is TRBJ2-2, with D possibly matching TRBD1 (6 bases). Germline V gene sequence: CDR1 SGHVS, CDR2 FNYEAQ. V lost 1 base, J lost 3 bases, and 18 bases lay in between. The CDR3 spans 18 residues. Here the CDR3 reads CASSLELLGTQHTGELFF. Written as DNA, the CDR3 is TGTGCCAGCAGCTTAGAGTTACTAGGGACACAACACACCGGGGAGCTGTTTTTT. The whole variable domain, filled in from reference TRBV7-6 and TRBJ2-2, reads GAGVSQSPRYKVTKRGQDVALRCDPISGHVSLYWYRQALGQGPEFLTYFNYEAQQDKSGLPNDRFSAERPEGSISTLTIQRTEQRDSAMYRCASSLELLGTQHTGELFFGEGSRLTVL.

The CDR3 is CAGNTDRGWGGYTF. In nucleotides, the CDR3 is TGTGCCGGAAACACAGACAGGGGGTGGGGCGGCTACACCTTC. The V call is TRBV2, the J call TRBJ1-2; 9 nucleotides agree with TRBD1. The ends lost 11 bases at V and 8 bases at J; junction bases unmatched: 15. The V gene's germline CDR1 is SNHLY and CDR2 FYNNEI. This CDR3 region has 14 residues.

The chain has TRBV10-2 and TRBJ1-1; D might be TRBD1 (5 bases). V lost 6 bases and J 1 base, leaving 9 bases between the germline ends. Germline V gives CDR1 WSHSY, CDR2 SAAADI. The CDR3 is 13 residues long. CDR3 loop: CASSATGNTEAFF. The CDR3 DNA follows: TGCGCCAGCAGCGCCACAGGGAACACTGAAGCTTTCTTT.

V gene TRBV9 combines with J gene TRBJ1-2; 8 bases agree with TRBD1. V gave up 3 bases and J gave up 8 bases; unmatched junction bases: 12. Germline loops: CDR1 SGDLS, CDR2 YYNGEE. The length of the CDR3 is 15 residues. The CDR3 DNA reads TGTGCCAGCAGCGGGAACTCCAGGGGGCTAAACGGCTACACCTTC. Its protein product is CASSGNSRGLNGYTF.

This clone has more than one count but fewer than ten. This chain connects TRBV7-9 to TRBJ2-7; D uncertain. Deletions cut 4 bases from V and 2 bases from J, with 18 bases between. The CDR3 sequence is 16 residues long. Looked up from germline, CDR1 is SEHNR and CDR2 is FQNEAQ (reference sequence). CDR3 coding DNA: TGTGCCAGCAGCTGGGCAGAGCTGTACCCCGCCTACGAGCAGTACTTC. Translation: CASSWAELYPAYEQYF.

The chain is built from TRBV6-1 and TRBJ1-5; D is uncertain. Looked up from germline, CDR1 is MNHNS and CDR2 is SASEGT. The CDR3 loop spans 13 amino acids. V gave up 2 bases and J gave up 4 bases, with 6 bases separating them. The CDR3 DNA is TGTGCCAGCAGTGAATCTGAGAATCAGCCCCAGCATTTT. Amino acid sequence: CASSESENQPQHF.

The chain joins TRBV7-2 to TRBJ2-3; no definite D call. Trimming removed 5 bases at V and 2 bases at J, with 8 bases between. Germline V lookup: CDR1 SGHTA, CDR2 FQGNSA. This CDR3 has 13 residues. This CDR3 reads CASSAQLTDTQYF. The CDR3 DNA is TGTGCCAGCAGCGCGCAACTCACAGATACGCAGTATTTT.

The gene calls are TRBV30 and TRBJ2-3; TRBD1 matches at 8 bases. Per germline, CDR1 GTSNPN and CDR2 SVGIG (reference sequence). Trimming removed 4 bases from V and 4 bases from J; junction bases left unmatched: 19. The CDR3 has 18 amino acids. This CDR3 is CAWTTPLPRDRGPDTQYF. Here the CDR3 DNA reads TGTGCCTGGACGACCCCCTTGCCCCGAGACAGGGGTCCAGATACGCAGTATTTT.

The chain links TRBV6-5 to TRBJ2-7; 12 bases line up with TRBD1. This CDR3 has 15 amino acids. Germline V gene lookup returns CDR1 MNHEY and CDR2 SVGAGI. Trimming removed 5 bases from V and 7 bases from J; junction bases left unmatched: 9. The CDR3 DNA reads TGTGCCAGCAGTCCGCCGGGACAGGGGGCGGGGGAGCAGTACTTC. Translated: CASSPPGQGAGEQYF.

The rearrangement uses TRBV2 and TRBJ2-1; D unclear. V lost 4 bases and J lost 4, with 5 bases in between. The CDR3 covers 12 residues. Per the germline V gene, CDR1 is SNHLY and CDR2 is FYNNEI. The CDR3 DNA is TGTGCCAGCAGTGTGCGGTACAATGAGCAGTTCTTC. Translating gives CASSVRYNEQFF.

This chain uses TRBV27 with TRBJ2-1, with unresolved D. Germline V gene sequence: CDR1 MNHEY, CDR2 SMNVEV (reference sequence). V was cut by 5 bases and J by 6 bases, with 11 bases left in between. This CDR3 is built from 13 residues. CDR3 bases: TGTGCCAGCAGTCGTATCGGTGGCAATGAGCAGTTCTTC. Translated: CASSRIGGNEQFF.